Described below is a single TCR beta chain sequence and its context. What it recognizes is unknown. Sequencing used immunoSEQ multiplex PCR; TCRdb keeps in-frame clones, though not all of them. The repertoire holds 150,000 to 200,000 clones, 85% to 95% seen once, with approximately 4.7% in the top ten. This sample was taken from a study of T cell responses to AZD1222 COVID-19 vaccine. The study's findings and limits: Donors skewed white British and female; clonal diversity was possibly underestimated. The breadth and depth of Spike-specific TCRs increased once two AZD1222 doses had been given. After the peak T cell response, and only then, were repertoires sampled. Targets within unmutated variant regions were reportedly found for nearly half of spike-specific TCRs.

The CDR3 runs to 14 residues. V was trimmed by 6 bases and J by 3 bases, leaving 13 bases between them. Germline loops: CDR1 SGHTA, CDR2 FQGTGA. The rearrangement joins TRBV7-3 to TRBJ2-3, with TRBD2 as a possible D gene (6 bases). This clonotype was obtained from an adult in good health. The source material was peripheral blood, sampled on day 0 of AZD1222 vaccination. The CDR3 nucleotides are TGTGCCAGCAGTTTATGGGGGAGGACAGATACGCAGTATTTT. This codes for CASSLWGRTDTQYF.